This entry lists 30 T cell receptor beta chains sequenced from one sample in a study of blood T cell repertoires in COVID-19. Libraries were prepared by immunoSEQ multiplex PCR; TCRdb keeps only in-frame clonotypes and omits some of them. Of about 190,000 clones in the sample, under 90% are singletons; the top ten hold approximately 6.7%. The sample was peripheral blood. The source of these receptors is a man aged 35-49 years with acute or convalescent COVID-19.

This chain uses TRBV3-1 (or the pseudogene TRBV3-2) with TRBJ2-1, with 12 bases aligning to TRBD2. Germline-derived CDR1 and CDR2 are LGHDT and YNNKEL (reference sequence). CDR3 length equals 15 residues. The V and J ends lost 1 base and 13 bases, in that order; junction bases with no gene match: 8. This CDR3 is CASSQGLAGGPGQFF. For the CDR3, the DNA is TGTGCCAGCAGCCAAGGGCTAGCGGGGGGGCCGGGACAGTTCTTC.

The chain couples TRBV7-9 to TRBJ2-7; D unclear. CDR1 and CDR2 (germline): SEHNR, FQNEAQ (reference sequence). Trimming took 5 bases from V and 4 from J, leaving 9 bases between them. The CDR3 is 12 residues long. The CDR3 region has the DNA TGTGCCAGCAGCATTCCAGATTACGAGCAGTACTTC. Protein product: CASSIPDYEQYF.

The CDR3 here is CASSIGAANTEAFF. CDR3 in DNA: TGTGCCAGTAGTATAGGGGCAGCTAACACTGAAGCTTTCTTT. V gene TRBV19 combines with J gene TRBJ1-1; no firm D call. The CDR3 has 14 residues. Germline V CDR1 and CDR2: LNHDA, SQIVND (reference sequence). The V end was cut by 1 base, the J end by 2 bases, with 8 bases between.

The V call is TRBV7-2, the J call TRBJ1-5, with 8 positions matching TRBD1. Trimming took 4 bases from V and 6 from J; bases not matched to a gene: 8. The CDR3 length is 15 residues. Germline V gives CDR1 SGHTA, CDR2 FQGNSA. The CDR3 nucleotides read TGTGCCAGCAGCTCCTCGGACAGGGCGTTTCAGCCCCAGCATTTT. Its translation: CASSSSDRAFQPQHF. Drawing the rest from reference TRBV7-2 and TRBJ1-5, the complete variable domain is GAGVSQSPSNKVTEKGKDVELRCDPISGHTALYWYRQSLGQGLEFLIYFQGNSAPDKSGLPSDRFSAERTGGSVSTLTIQRTQQEDSAVYLCASSSSDRAFQPQHFGDGTRLSIL.

In its sample, this clone was seen once. This chain joins TRBV30 and TRBJ2-7, with 9 positions matching TRBD1. Unmatched junction bases numbered 8, after V lost 4 bases and J lost 1 base. Germline V gene data show CDR1 as GTSNPN and CDR2 as SVGIG (reference sequence). The CDR3 covers 15 residues. The CDR3 here is CAWKILGTGSYEQYF. The CDR3 DNA is TGTGCCTGGAAAATCCTCGGGACAGGGTCCTACGAGCAGTACTTC.

CDR3 in amino acids: CASSQRQGRPNSYEQYF. The CDR3 nucleotides read TGTGCCAGCAGCCAAAGGCAGGGGCGCCCAAACTCCTACGAGCAGTACTTC. This sequence joins TRBV3-1 (or the pseudogene TRBV3-2) and TRBJ2-7; the D gene is possibly TRBD1 (6 bases). V was pared by 2 bases and J by 0 bases, with 17 bases between. Per germline, CDR1 LGHDT and CDR2 YNNKEL (reference sequence). The CDR3 length is 17 residues.

The V and J genes are TRBV5-1 and TRBJ2-5; TRBD2 might be the D (6 bases). The CDR3 totals 14 residues. Germline-derived CDR1 and CDR2 are SGHRS and YFSETQ. V was clipped by 5 bases and J by 2 bases, with 13 bases between them. CDR3 sequence: CASRQGTSQETQYF. CDR3 sequence (DNA): TGCGCCAGCAGACAAGGGACTTCTCAAGAGACCCAGTACTTC.

This clone was counted once. The chain joins TRBV6-5 to TRBJ2-2; a possible D gene is TRBD2 (6 bases). Trimming left V 6 bases short and J 6 bases short, with 14 bases between. CDR1 is MNHEY, CDR2 SVGAGI, per germline. The CDR3 contains 14 residues. This CDR3 reads CASRLADLPGELFF. The CDR3 nucleotides read TGTGCCAGCAGACTAGCCGACCTGCCCGGGGAGCTGTTTTTT.

V and J are TRBV2 and TRBJ2-5; D not resolved. V was cut by 2 bases and J by 7 bases, with 11 bases left in between. The CDR3 loop spans 13 amino acids. Germline CDR1 SNHLY, CDR2 FYNNEI. The CDR3 coding sequence is TGTGCCAGCAGTGAACCCCCATCCGGGACCCAGTACTTC. Its translation is CASSEPPSGTQYF. Filled out from reference TRBV2 and TRBJ2-5, the complete variable domain reads EPEVTQTPSHQVTQMGQEVILRCVPISNHLYFYWYRQILGQKVEFLVSFYNNEISEKSEIFDDQFSVERPDGSNFTLKIRSTKLEDSAMYFCASSEPPSGTQYFGPGTRLLVL.

The V call is TRBV7-9, the J call TRBJ2-5; D is uncertain. V shed 5 bases and J shed 2 bases, with 15 bases lying between them. The CDR3 has 15 amino acids. Germline CDR1 is SEHNR and CDR2 is FQNEAQ (reference sequence). The CDR3 sequence is CASSRYSPPQETQYF. The CDR3 region has the DNA TGTGCCAGCAGCAGATACTCCCCCCCACAAGAGACCCAGTACTTC.

The rearrangement uses TRBV2 and TRBJ1-5; D is undetermined. Trimming stripped 4 bases from V and 4 bases from J, with 8 bases between. CDR3 size: 13 residues. Looked up from germline, CDR1 is SNHLY and CDR2 is FYNNEI. The CDR3 here is CASSGRENQPQHF. CDR3 DNA sequence: TGTGCCAGCAGTGGTCGGGAAAATCAGCCCCAGCATTTT.

This chain links TRBV6-5 with TRBJ2-2; D is perhaps TRBD2 (5 bases). Deletions cut 2 bases from V and 6 bases from J, with 10 bases between. The CDR3 consists of 14 residues. Germline loops: CDR1 MNHEY, CDR2 SVGAGI. The DNA of the CDR3 is TGTGCCAGCAGTTACGAGCGGCGCGCCGGGGAGCTGTTTTTT. This translates into CASSYERRAGELFF.

CDR3 loop: CASSLGNSLNTEAFF. In DNA form, the CDR3 reads TGCGCCAGCAGCTTGGGAAACAGCCTGAACACTGAAGCTTTCTTT. V and J are TRBV5-1 and TRBJ1-1; D unclear. V lost 0 bases and J lost 0, with 9 bases in between. Germline assignment: CDR1 SGHRS and CDR2 YFSETQ. CDR3 length: 15 residues. The full variable domain, in which reference TRBV5-1 and TRBJ1-1 provide the parts outside the CDR3, is KAGVTQTPRYLIKTRGQQVTLSCSPISGHRSVSWYQQTPGQGLQFLFEYFSETQRNKGNFPGRFSGRQFSNSRSEMNVSTLELGDSALYLCASSLGNSLNTEAFFGQGTRLTVV.

The V gene is TRBV7-2, the J gene TRBJ2-5, with 7 positions matching TRBD1. There are 14 residues in the CDR3. The junction had 5 bases not matched to a gene; V was cut back by 5 bases and J by 2 bases. Germline V gene lookup returns CDR1 SGHTA and CDR2 FQGNSA. Written as DNA, the CDR3 is TGTGCCAGCAGCCCGGACAGGACTCAAGAGACCCAGTACTTC. It specifies CASSPDRTQETQYF.

The gene calls are TRBV4-2 and TRBJ1-6; 9 bases are a match to TRBD1. Germline V gene lookup returns CDR1 LGHNA and CDR2 YNFKEQ. CDR3 size: 19 residues. J was trimmed by 5 bases and V by 0 bases; bases with no gene match: 11. For the CDR3, the DNA is TGTGCCAGCAGCCAAGATACGACAGGGGGGGCTTGGAATAATTCACCCCTCCACTTT. This encodes CASSQDTTGGAWNNSPLHF.

V and J are TRBV4-1 and TRBJ2-5; 12 nucleotides align to TRBD2. The CDR3 is 15 residues long. V dropped 0 bases and J dropped 4; count of bases not matched to a gene: 0. Germline-derived CDR1 and CDR2 are MGHRA and YSYEKL. The DNA of the CDR3 is TGCGCCAGCAGCCAAGAGACTAGCGGGGGAGAGACCCAGTACTTC. The encoded protein is CASSQETSGGETQYF.

The chain's CDR3 is CASRRGTGGENSPLHF. As DNA, the CDR3 is TGTGCCAGCAGACGGGGGACAGGGGGCGAAAATTCACCCCTCCACTTT. The rearrangement joins TRBV7-2 to TRBJ1-6; 12 positions agree with TRBD1. Trimming took 6 bases from V and 7 from J; bases not matched to a gene: 7. Germline V gene data show CDR1 as SGHTA and CDR2 as FQGNSA. CDR3 length: 16 residues.

This chain uses TRBV18 with TRBJ1-1, with 8 bases fitting TRBD1. Germline V gene sequence: CDR1 KGHSH, CDR2 LQKENI. The CDR3 is 14 residues long. The ends lost 4 bases at V and 8 bases at J; junction bases unmatched: 9. The CDR3: CASSQVEGTGEAFF. For the CDR3, the DNA is TGTGCCAGCTCACAAGTCGAGGGGACAGGAGAAGCTTTCTTT. Variable domain in full (rest from reference TRBV18 and TRBJ1-1): NAGVMQNPRHLVRRRGQEARLRCSPMKGHSHVYWYRQLPEEGLKFMVYLQKENIIDESGMPKERFSAEFPKEGPSILRIQQVVRGDSAAYFCASSQVEGTGEAFFGQGTRLTVV.

V usage is TRBV11-2 and J usage is TRBJ2-5, with a weak D call TRBD2 (5 bases). V gave up 2 bases and J gave up 7 bases, with 11 bases separating them. The CDR3 contains 13 residues. Germline V gives CDR1 SGHAT, CDR2 FQNNGV. CDR3 sequence reads: CASSLLPAGTQYF. In nucleotides, the CDR3 is TGTGCCAGCAGCTTACTCCCTGCGGGGACCCAGTACTTC.

This clone was seen only once. The J gene is TRBJ2-2, the V gene TRBV18; 9 bases fit TRBD1. The V segment lost 4 bases and the J segment 0 bases; nucleotides outside the gene matches: 18. CDR1 KGHSH and CDR2 LQKENI come from the germline V gene. This CDR3 comprises 21 residues. CDR3 sequence: CASSLTKAGQGPIANTGELFF. The CDR3 nucleotides read TGTGCCAGCTCACTGACAAAAGCGGGACAGGGCCCTATCGCGAACACCGGGGAGCTGTTTTTT. Using reference TRBV18 and TRBJ2-2 for the parts outside the CDR3, the full variable domain is NAGVMQNPRHLVRRRGQEARLRCSPMKGHSHVYWYRQLPEEGLKFMVYLQKENIIDESGMPKERFSAEFPKEGPSILRIQQVVRGDSAAYFCASSLTKAGQGPIANTGELFFGEGSRLTVL.

This clone was seen once. The genes are TRBV30 and TRBJ1-6, with 10 bases aligning to TRBD1. This CDR3 has 18 residues. J lost 3 bases, V lost 3 bases, and 11 bases had no gene match. Germline V CDR1 and CDR2: GTSNPN, SVGIG (reference sequence). The CDR3 loop reads CAWRPGQGLPIYNSPLHF. The CDR3 DNA follows: TGTGCCTGGAGACCGGGACAGGGGCTCCCGATCTATAATTCACCCCTCCACTTT.

The CDR3 region has the DNA TGTGCCAGCAGTCCGAATCGACAGACGAGCACTGAAGCTTTCTTT. Translation gives CASSPNRQTSTEAFF. The rearrangement uses TRBV25-1 and TRBJ1-1; maybe TRBD1 (5 bases). This CDR3 is built from 15 residues. Germline V gene lookup returns CDR1 MGHDK and CDR2 SYGVNS. Trimming left V 5 bases short and J 4 bases short, with 17 bases between.

The V and J genes are TRBV30 and TRBJ1-1, with TRBD1 matching 8 bases. This CDR3 has 14 amino acids. The V and J ends lost 2 bases and 2 bases, in that order; junction bases with no gene match: 4. Germline V CDR1 and CDR2: GTSNPN, SVGIG (reference sequence). The CDR3 reads CAWSFGQGNTEAFF. CDR3 nucleotide sequence: TGTGCCTGGAGTTTCGGACAGGGAAACACTGAAGCTTTCTTT.

The chain has TRBV11-2 and TRBJ2-7, with 10 nucleotides matching TRBD1. CDR1 is SGHAT and CDR2 is FQNNGV in the germline V gene. This CDR3 is built from 16 residues. Trimming took 0 bases from V and 3 from J; bases not matched to a gene: 5. The CDR3 region is CASSLEGTGADYEQYF. Written as DNA, the CDR3 is TGTGCCAGCAGCTTAGAAGGGACAGGGGCTGACTACGAGCAGTACTTC.

The chain recombines TRBV30 with TRBJ2-3; D unresolved. Germline V gene data show CDR1 as GTSNPN and CDR2 as SVGIG (reference sequence). The ends were cut back, 3 bases at V and 3 bases at J, with 13 bases in the middle. The CDR3 runs to 14 residues. CDR3 sequence reads: CAWSRTDWTDTQYF. The CDR3 DNA reads as TGTGCCTGGAGCCGTACCGACTGGACAGATACGCAGTATTTT.

The V and J genes are TRBV11-2 and TRBJ1-4; 8 bases match TRBD1. CDR1 and CDR2 (germline): SGHAT, FQNNGV. V was pared by 1 base and J by 5 bases, with 6 bases of the junction left unmatched. CDR3 size: 16 residues. The CDR3: CASSLGQGPSNEKLFF. CDR3 in DNA: TGTGCCAGCAGCTTAGGACAGGGGCCCTCAAATGAAAAACTGTTTTTT.

The chain uses TRBV6-2 or TRBV6-3 and TRBJ2-7, with 7 bases identical to TRBD2. The CDR3 loop spans 13 amino acids. CDR1 and CDR2 from the germline V gene are MNHEY and SVGEGT. V was clipped by 2 bases and J by 4 bases; unmatched bases: 2. This CDR3 reads CASSYLGGYEQYF. In nucleotides, the CDR3 is TGTGCCAGCAGTTACCTCGGGGGGTACGAGCAGTACTTC.

This chain uses TRBV4-3 with TRBJ2-1; the match to TRBD2 covers 8 bases. Germline V gives CDR1 LGHNA, CDR2 YSLEER. The CDR3 covers 16 residues. The junction had 11 bases not matched to a gene; V was cut back by 4 bases and J by 6 bases. The CDR3 sequence is CASSLVAAGGLNEQFF. CDR3 bases: TGCGCCAGCAGCCTAGTAGCGGCGGGGGGCCTCAATGAGCAGTTCTTC.

The chain links TRBV2 to TRBJ2-6; D is undetermined. The germline gives CDR1 SNHLY, CDR2 FYNNEI. The CDR3 runs to 15 residues. Trimming stripped 6 bases from V and 0 bases from J, with 9 bases between. In DNA form, the CDR3 reads TGTGCCAGCAGGCTCAGGTCCTCTGGGGCCAACGTCCTGACTTTC. Translated, it gives CASRLRSSGANVLTF.

The CDR3 reads CASSPPSRGPGELFF. The CDR3 region has the DNA TGTGCCAGCTCACCACCGTCAAGGGGTCCCGGGGAGCTGTTTTTT. J is TRBJ2-2 and V is TRBV18, with D perhaps TRBD1 (5 bases). Trimming shortened V by 0 bases and J by 6 bases, and 11 bases separated the two germline ends. This CDR3 spans 15 amino acids. Germline CDR1 reads KGHSH; CDR2 reads LQKENI.